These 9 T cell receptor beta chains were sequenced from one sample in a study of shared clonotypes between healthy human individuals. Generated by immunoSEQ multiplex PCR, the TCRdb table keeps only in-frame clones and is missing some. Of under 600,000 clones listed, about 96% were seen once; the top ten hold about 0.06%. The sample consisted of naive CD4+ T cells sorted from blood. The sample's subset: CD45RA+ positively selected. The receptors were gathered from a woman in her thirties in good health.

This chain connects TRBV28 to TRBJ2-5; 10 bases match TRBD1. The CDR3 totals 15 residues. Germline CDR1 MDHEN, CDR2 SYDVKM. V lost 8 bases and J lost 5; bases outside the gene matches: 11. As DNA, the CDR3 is TGTGCCAGCTCCAAACCGACAGGGGGCCTGGAGACCCAGTACTTC. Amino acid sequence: CASSKPTGGLETQYF.

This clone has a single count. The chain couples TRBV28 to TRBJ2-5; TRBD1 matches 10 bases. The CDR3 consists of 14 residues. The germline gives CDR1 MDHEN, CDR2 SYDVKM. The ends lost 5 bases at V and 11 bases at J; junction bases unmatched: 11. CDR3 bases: TGTGCCAGCAGTCGAATAGGGACAGGGGCACAGCAGTACTTC. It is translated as CASSRIGTGAQQYF.

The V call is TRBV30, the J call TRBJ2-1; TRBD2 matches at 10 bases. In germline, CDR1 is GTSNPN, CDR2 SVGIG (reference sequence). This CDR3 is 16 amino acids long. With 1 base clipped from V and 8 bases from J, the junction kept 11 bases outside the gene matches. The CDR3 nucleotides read TGTGCCTGGAGTGACACAAGGCTAGCGGGAGACTATGAGCAGTTCTTC. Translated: CAWSDTRLAGDYEQFF.

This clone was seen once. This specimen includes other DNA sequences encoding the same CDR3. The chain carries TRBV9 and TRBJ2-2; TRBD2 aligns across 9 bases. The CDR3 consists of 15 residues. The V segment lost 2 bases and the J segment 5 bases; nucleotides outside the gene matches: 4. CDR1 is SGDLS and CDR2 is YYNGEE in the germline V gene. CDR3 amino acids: CASSVGLAGTGELFF. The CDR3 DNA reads TGTGCCAGCAGCGTCGGGCTAGCGGGAACCGGGGAGCTGTTTTTT.

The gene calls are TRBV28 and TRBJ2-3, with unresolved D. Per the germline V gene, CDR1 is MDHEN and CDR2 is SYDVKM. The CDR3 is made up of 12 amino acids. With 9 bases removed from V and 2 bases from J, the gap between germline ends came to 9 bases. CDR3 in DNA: TGTGCCAGTCCACCTACCACAGATACGCAGTATTTT. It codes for CASPPTTDTQYF.

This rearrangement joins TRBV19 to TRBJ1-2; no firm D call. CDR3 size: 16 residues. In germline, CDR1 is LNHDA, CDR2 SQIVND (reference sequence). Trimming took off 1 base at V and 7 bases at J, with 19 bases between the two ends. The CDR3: CASSIGGIFSGGGYTF. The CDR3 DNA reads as TGTGCCAGTAGTATAGGAGGGATCTTTTCCGGCGGTGGCTACACCTTC.

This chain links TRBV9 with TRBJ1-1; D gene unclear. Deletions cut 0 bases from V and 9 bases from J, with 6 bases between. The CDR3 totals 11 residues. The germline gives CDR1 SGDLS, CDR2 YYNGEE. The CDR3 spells CASSVAGQAFF. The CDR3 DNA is TGTGCCAGCAGCGTAGCTGGCCAAGCTTTCTTT.

The CDR3 reads CASSLGGAKNEQFF. CDR3 coding DNA: TGTGCCAGCAGTCTAGGTGGGGCGAAAAATGAGCAGTTCTTC. The chain links TRBV7-9 to TRBJ2-1; D perhaps matches TRBD1 (5 bases). V was shortened by 6 bases and J by 7 bases, with 16 bases between the two germline ends. Germline assignment: CDR1 SEHNR and CDR2 FQNEAQ (reference sequence). The length of the CDR3 is 14 residues.

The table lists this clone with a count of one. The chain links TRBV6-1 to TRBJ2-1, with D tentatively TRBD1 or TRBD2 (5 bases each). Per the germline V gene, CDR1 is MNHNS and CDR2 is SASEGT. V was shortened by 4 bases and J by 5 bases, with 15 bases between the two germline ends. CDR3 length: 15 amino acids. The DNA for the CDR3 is TGTGCCAGCAGTGGCCCCCACGGGGACGACAATGAGCAGTTCTTC. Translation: CASSGPHGDDNEQFF.